These 8 T cell receptor beta chains came from one sample sequenced in a study of CD8+ T cells in alopecia areata. The treatment is: oral pan-JAK inhibitor, 5-10 mg twice daily. RNA was extracted and reverse transcribed into cDNA as the sequencing template. Only in-frame clones appear in the TCRdb table, and some are missing; sequencing was by immunoSEQ multiplex PCR. The top ten hold around 25% of the sample, which has more than 130,000 clones, approximately 80% seen once. Source: CD8+ T cells sorted from blood, taken at week 4, from a patient treated with tofacitinib. These receptors were collected from a human donor with alopecia areata.

The sample holds one count of this clone. This rearrangement joins TRBV4-1 to TRBJ2-7; 8 bases align to TRBD2. The CDR3 has 16 residues. CDR1 is MGHRA, CDR2 YSYEKL, per germline. The V and J ends lost 2 bases and 7 bases, in that order; junction bases with no gene match: 13. CDR3 coding DNA: TGCGCCAGCAGCCAATCCTTAGGCGGGGGGATAGAGGAGCAGTACTTC. This encodes CASSQSLGGGIEEQYF.

The gene calls are TRBV5-6 and TRBJ2-7; 7 positions match TRBD1. Germline-derived CDR1 and CDR2 are SGHDT and YYEEEE. There are 12 residues in the CDR3. The V segment lost 3 bases and the J segment 3 bases; nucleotides outside the gene matches: 0. As DNA, the CDR3 is TGTGCCAGCAGCTCAGGGGGCTACGAGCAGTACTTC. Its protein product is CASSSGGYEQYF.

The chain employs TRBV5-6 and TRBJ2-7, with D possibly being TRBD2 (5 bases). V lost 1 base and J 7 bases, leaving 9 bases between the germline ends. The germline V gene has CDR1 SGHDT and CDR2 YYEEEE. CDR3 size: 12 residues. This CDR3 reads CASSLSPGEQYF. The CDR3 DNA reads as TGTGCCAGCAGCTTGTCACCGGGAGAGCAGTACTTC. The full variable domain, with the rest looked up from reference TRBV5-6 and TRBJ2-7, is DAGVTQSPTHLIKTRGQQVTLRCSPKSGHDTVSWYQQALGQGPQFIFQYYEEEERQRGNFPDRFSGHQFPNYSSELNVNALLLGDSALYLCASSLSPGEQYFGPGTRLTVT.

The sample holds one count of this clone. The rearrangement uses TRBV7-8 and TRBJ1-1; D is unclear. This CDR3 has 15 residues. With 1 base removed from V and 1 base from J, the gap between germline ends came to 10 bases. Per germline, CDR1 SGHVS and CDR2 FQNEAQ. DNA of the CDR3: TGTGCCAGCAGCTTAGTTTCAGGAGCGAACACTGAAGCTTTCTTT. Amino acids: CASSLVSGANTEAFF.

The chain joins TRBV13 to TRBJ2-3, with 12 bases lining up with TRBD2. The CDR3 runs to 18 residues. Per germline, CDR1 PRHDT and CDR2 FYEKMQ (reference sequence). J lost 6 bases, V lost 4 bases, and 14 bases had no gene match. CDR3 region: CASSYSSGGATVLDTQYF. In DNA, the CDR3 is TGTGCCAGCAGCTACTCTAGCGGGGGGGCCACAGTTTTGGATACGCAGTATTTT.

V gene TRBV7-9 combines with J gene TRBJ2-7; 9 bases align to TRBD1. From germline, CDR1 is SEHNR and CDR2 FQNEAQ (reference sequence). V trimming: 0 bases; J trimming: 2 bases; junction bases outside the gene matches: 8. This CDR3 region has 17 residues. This CDR3 is CASSLASPDRGTYEQYF. CDR3 nucleotide sequence: TGTGCCAGCAGCTTAGCTAGTCCCGACAGGGGGACCTACGAGCAGTACTTC.

The J gene is TRBJ2-7, the V gene TRBV4-2, with 10 positions matching TRBD1. CDR1 is LGHNA, CDR2 YNFKEQ, per germline. CDR3 size: 14 residues. V gave up 4 bases and J gave up 4 bases; unmatched junction bases: 4. The DNA of the CDR3 is TGTGCCAGCAGCCCGCGGACAGGGGGATACGAGCAGTACTTC. Translated: CASSPRTGGYEQYF.

This chain joins TRBV6-5 and TRBJ1-1, with D uncertain. The CDR3 is 14 amino acids. V was shortened by 3 bases and J by 4 bases, with 12 bases between the two germline ends. Germline CDR1 is MNHEY and CDR2 is SVGAGI. The CDR3 loop reads CASSYLGEGTEAFF. For the CDR3, the DNA is TGTGCCAGCAGTTATTTGGGCGAGGGCACTGAAGCTTTCTTT.